This entry is about one T cell receptor (beta chain). Assay execution took place at the deep level. The table came from immunoSEQ multiplex PCR; TCRdb's copy has only in-frame clones and leaves some out. The table shows about 450,000 clones, with 70% to 80% occurring only once. This entry is derived from a study of shared clonotypes between healthy human individuals. In the study overall: Aged 18 to 49, the donors were a couple of women and a few men.

The sequencing input was PBMCs. This clonotype originated in a woman in her 40s in good health. Some clones in this sample may be carry-over from other donors' samples.

CDR3 sequence: CASTQTVKQSYEQYF. CDR3 in DNA: TGTGCCAGTACGCAGACAGTAAAACAATCCTACGAGCAGTACTTC. The chain is built from TRBV19 and TRBJ2-7, with D tentatively TRBD1 (5 bases). Germline CDR1 and CDR2: LNHDA and SQIVND (reference sequence). The CDR3 loop spans 15 amino acids. Trimming took 7 bases from V and 1 from J, leaving 17 bases between them.